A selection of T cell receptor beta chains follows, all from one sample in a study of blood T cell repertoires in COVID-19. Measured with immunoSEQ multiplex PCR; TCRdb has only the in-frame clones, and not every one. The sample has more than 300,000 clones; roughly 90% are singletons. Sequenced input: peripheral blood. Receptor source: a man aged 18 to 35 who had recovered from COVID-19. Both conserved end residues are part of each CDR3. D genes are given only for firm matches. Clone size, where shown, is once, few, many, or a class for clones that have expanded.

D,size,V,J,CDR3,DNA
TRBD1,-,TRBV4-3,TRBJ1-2,CASSHADREAGYTF,TGCGCCAGCAGCCATGCCGACAGGGAGGCTGGCTACACCTTC
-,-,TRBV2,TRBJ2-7,CASSEFVTSYEQYF,TGTGCCAGCAGTGAATTTGTCACGAGCTACGAGCAGTACTTC
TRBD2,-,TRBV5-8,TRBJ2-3,CASSLLGLAGTDTQYF,TGTGCCAGCAGCCTTCTGGGACTAGCGGGGACAGATACGCAGTATTTT
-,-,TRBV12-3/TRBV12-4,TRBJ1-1,CASSFGLIEAFF,TGTGCCAGCAGTTTCGGTCTTATAGAAGCTTTCTTT
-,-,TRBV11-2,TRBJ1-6,CASSLDQGSSYNSPLHF,TGTGCCAGCAGCTTAGACCAGGGAAGCTCCTATAATTCACCCCTCCACTTT
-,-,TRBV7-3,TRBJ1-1,CASSFSVNTEAFF,TGTGCCAGCAGCTTCTCCGTCAACACTGAAGCTTTCTTT
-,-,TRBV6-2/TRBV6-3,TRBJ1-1,CASSHRQNTEAFF,TGTGCCAGCAGTCATAGACAGAACACTGAAGCTTTCTTT
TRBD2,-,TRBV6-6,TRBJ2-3,CASRTSGTTDTQYF,TGTGCCAGCAGAACTAGCGGTACTACAGATACGCAGTATTTT
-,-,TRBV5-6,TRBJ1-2,CASSSRGNGYTF,TGTGCCAGCAGCTCCAGGGGAAATGGCTACACCTTC
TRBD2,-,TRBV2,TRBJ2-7,CASSDRGGAYEQYF,TGTGCCAGCAGTGATCGGGGAGGGGCCTACGAGCAGTACTTC
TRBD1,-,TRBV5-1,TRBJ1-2,CASSLAGPQGADYGYTF,TGCGCCAGCAGCTTGGCGGGGCCACAGGGGGCTGACTATGGCTACACCTTC
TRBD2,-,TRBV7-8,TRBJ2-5,CASSLLIAGPETQYF,TGTGCCAGCAGCTTATTAATAGCGGGGCCAGAGACCCAGTACTTC
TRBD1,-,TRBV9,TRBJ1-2,CASSLQGAFPYGYTF,TGTGCCAGCAGCCTACAGGGGGCCTTCCCCTATGGCTACACCTTC
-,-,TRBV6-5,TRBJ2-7,CAVTKGGSYEQYF,TGTGCCGTGACGAAAGGGGGCTCCTACGAGCAGTACTTC
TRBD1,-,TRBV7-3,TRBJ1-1,CASSSDRATEAFF,TGTGCCAGCAGCTCCGACAGGGCCACTGAAGCTTTCTTT
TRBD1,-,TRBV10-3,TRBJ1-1,CATRDSNTEAFF,TGTGCCACCAGGGACAGTAACACTGAAGCTTTCTTT
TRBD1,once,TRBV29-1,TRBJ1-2,CSVGDRTEGYTF,TGCAGCGTGGGGGACAGGACCGAGGGCTACACCTTC
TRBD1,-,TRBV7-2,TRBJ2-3,CASSSGQGTDTQYF,TGTGCCAGCAGCTCGGGACAGGGAACAGATACGCAGTATTTT
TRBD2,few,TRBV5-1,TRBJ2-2,CASSLASGGPGTGELFF,TGCGCCAGCAGCTTAGCCAGCGGGGGGCCGGGCACCGGGGAGCTGTTTTTT
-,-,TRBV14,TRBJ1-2,CASSQNRGYGYTF,TGTGCCAGCAGCCAAAATCGGGGGTATGGCTACACCTTC
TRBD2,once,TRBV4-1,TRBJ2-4,CASSQAGTSGSLSIQYF,TGCGCCAGCAGCCAGGCCGGGACTAGCGGGAGTTTGAGCATTCAGTACTTC
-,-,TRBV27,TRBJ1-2,CASSLFFPNTGSGYGYTF,TGTGCCAGCAGTTTATTTTTCCCGAATACAGGGTCCGGCTATGGCTACACCTTC
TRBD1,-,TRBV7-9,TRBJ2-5,CASSLKEIDRTGLQETQYF,TGTGCCAGCAGCTTAAAGGAAATTGACCGGACAGGACTCCAAGAGACCCAGTACTTC
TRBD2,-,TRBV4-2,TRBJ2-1,CASSRSGGASNEQFF,TGTGCCAGCAGCCGAAGCGGGGGGGCCTCAAATGAGCAGTTCTTC
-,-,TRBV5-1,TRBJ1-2,CASSLGENGYTF,TGCGCCAGCAGCTTGGGCGAGAATGGCTACACCTTC
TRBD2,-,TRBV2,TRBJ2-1,CASSRTSGNNEQFF,TGTGCCAGCAGCAGGACTAGCGGAAACAATGAGCAGTTCTTC
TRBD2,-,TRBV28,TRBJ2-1,CASSLTGTSGYNEQFF,TGTGCCAGCAGTTTAACCGGGACTAGCGGATACAATGAGCAGTTCTTC
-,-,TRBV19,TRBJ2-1,CASSIVAEFYNEQFF,TGTGCCAGTAGTATCGTTGCGGAGTTCTACAATGAGCAGTTCTTC
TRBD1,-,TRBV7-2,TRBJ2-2,CASRMPGTASGELFF,TGTGCCAGCAGGATGCCTGGGACAGCATCCGGGGAGCTGTTTTTT
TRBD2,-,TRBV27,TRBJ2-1,CASTQGRGGVGQFF,TGTGCCAGCACTCAGGGGCGGGGGGGCGTTGGGCAGTTCTTC
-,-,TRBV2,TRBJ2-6,CASRAGVTSGANVLTF,TGTGCCAGCAGAGCAGGGGTTACCTCTGGGGCCAACGTCCTGACTTTC
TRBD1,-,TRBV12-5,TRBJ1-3,CASGFGTGVGNTIYF,TGTGCTAGTGGCTTCGGGACAGGGGTGGGAAACACCATATATTTT
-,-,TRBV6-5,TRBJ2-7,CASSYAQDSYEQYF,TGTGCCAGCAGTTACGCCCAGGATTCCTACGAGCAGTACTTC
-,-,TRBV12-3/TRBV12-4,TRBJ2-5,CASRTGVQETQYF,TGTGCCAGCAGGACAGGCGTCCAAGAGACCCAGTACTTC
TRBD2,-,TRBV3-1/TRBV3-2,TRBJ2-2,CASSQVVAGGATGELFF,TGTGCCAGCAGCCAAGTAGTAGCGGGAGGGGCCACCGGGGAGCTGTTTTTT
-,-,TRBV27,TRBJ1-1,CASSGGHSFEAFF,TGTGCCAGCAGCGGGGGTCACAGCTTTGAAGCTTTCTTT
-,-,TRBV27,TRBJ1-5,CASSLAASNQPQHF,TGTGCCAGCAGTTTAGCGGCTAGCAATCAGCCCCAGCATTTT
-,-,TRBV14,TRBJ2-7,CASSQEREVGEQYF,TGTGCCAGCAGCCAAGAGAGGGAGGTCGGCGAGCAGTACTTC
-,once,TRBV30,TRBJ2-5,CAWSSFRDIETQYF,TGTGCCTGGAGTTCGTTCCGGGACATAGAGACCCAGTACTTC
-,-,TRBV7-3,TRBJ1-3,CASSRGGSGNTIYF,TGTGCCAGCAGCCGAGGGGGTTCTGGAAACACCATATATTTT
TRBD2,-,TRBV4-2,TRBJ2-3,CASSQDLASGGADTQYF,TGTGCCAGCAGCCAAGATCTTGCTAGCGGGGGGGCAGATACGCAGTATTTT